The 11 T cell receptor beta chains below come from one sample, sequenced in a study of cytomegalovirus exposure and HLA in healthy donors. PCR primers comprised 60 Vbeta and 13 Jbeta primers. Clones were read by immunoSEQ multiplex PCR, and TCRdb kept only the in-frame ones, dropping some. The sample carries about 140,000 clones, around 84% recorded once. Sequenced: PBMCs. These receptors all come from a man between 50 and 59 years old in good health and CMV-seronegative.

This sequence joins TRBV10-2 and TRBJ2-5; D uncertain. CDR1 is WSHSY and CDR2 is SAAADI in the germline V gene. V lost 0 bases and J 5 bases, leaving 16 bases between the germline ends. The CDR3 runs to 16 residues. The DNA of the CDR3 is TGCGCCAGCAGTGAGTCTGTGGTACAACTCGGGGAGACCCAGTACTTC. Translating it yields CASSESVVQLGETQYF.

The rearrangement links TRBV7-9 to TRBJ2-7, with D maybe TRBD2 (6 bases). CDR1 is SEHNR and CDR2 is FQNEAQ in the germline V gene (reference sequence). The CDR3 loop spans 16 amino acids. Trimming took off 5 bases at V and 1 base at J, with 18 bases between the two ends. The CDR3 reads CASSLSRGVISYEQYF. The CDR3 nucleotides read TGTGCCAGCAGCCTGTCCCGCGGGGTAATATCCTACGAGCAGTACTTC.

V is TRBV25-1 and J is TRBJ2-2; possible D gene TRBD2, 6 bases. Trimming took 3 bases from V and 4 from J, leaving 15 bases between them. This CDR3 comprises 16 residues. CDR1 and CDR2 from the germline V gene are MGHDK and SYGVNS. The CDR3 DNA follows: TGTGCCAGCAGTGACCCCCGACTAGGTAGCACCGGGGAGCTGTTTTTT. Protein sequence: CASSDPRLGSTGELFF.

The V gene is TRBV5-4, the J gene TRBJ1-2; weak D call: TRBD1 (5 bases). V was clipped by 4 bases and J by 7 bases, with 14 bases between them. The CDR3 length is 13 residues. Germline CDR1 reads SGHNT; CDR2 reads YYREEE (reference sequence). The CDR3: CASSAPGSPGYTF. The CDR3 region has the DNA TGTGCCAGCAGCGCTCCAGGGTCCCCTGGCTACACCTTC.

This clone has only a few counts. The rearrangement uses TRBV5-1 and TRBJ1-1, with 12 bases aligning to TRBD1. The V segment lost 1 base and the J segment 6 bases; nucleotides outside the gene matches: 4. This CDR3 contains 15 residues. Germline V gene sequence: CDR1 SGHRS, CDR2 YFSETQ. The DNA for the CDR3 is TGCGCCAGCAGCTTGACGGGACAGGGGGCCGCTGAAGCTTTCTTT. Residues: CASSLTGQGAAEAFF.

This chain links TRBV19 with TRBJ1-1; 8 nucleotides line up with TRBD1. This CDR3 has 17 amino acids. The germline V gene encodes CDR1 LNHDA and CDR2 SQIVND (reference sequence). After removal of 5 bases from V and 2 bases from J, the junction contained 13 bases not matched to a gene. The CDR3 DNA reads TGTGCCAGTAGTGGACAGGGTAGGGTGGTAAGAAACACTGAAGCTTTCTTT. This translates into CASSGQGRVVRNTEAFF. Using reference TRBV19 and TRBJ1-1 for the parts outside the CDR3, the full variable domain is DGGITQSPKYLFRKEGQNVTLSCEQNLNHDAMYWYRQDPGQGLRLIYYSQIVNDFQKGDIAEGYSVSREKKESFPLTVTSAQKNPTAFYLCASSGQGRVVRNTEAFFGQGTRLTVV.

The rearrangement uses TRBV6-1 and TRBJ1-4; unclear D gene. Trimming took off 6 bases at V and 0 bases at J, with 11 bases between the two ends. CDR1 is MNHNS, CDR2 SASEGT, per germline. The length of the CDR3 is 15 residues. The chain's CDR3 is CASRPRGATNEKLFF. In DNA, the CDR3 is TGTGCCAGCAGGCCACGCGGTGCAACTAATGAAAAACTGTTTTTT.

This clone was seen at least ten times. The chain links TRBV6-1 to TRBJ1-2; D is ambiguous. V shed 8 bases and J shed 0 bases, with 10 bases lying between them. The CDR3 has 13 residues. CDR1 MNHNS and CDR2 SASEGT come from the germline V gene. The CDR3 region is CASEVWANYGYTF. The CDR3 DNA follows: TGTGCCAGCGAGGTGTGGGCTAACTATGGCTACACCTTC.

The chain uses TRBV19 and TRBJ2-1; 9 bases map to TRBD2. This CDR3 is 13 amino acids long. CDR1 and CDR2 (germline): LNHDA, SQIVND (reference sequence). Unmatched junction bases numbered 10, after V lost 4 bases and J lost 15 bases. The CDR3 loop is CASSKERGALRFF. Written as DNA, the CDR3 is TGTGCCAGTAGTAAGGAGCGGGGGGCCCTTCGGTTCTTC.

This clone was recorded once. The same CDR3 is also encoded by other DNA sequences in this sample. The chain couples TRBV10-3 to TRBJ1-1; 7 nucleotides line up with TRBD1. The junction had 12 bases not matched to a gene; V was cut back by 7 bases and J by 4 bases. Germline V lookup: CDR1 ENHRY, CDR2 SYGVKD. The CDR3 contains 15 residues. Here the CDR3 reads CAINKGAGGATEAFF. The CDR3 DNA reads TGTGCCATCAACAAAGGGGCAGGGGGTGCCACTGAAGCTTTCTTT.

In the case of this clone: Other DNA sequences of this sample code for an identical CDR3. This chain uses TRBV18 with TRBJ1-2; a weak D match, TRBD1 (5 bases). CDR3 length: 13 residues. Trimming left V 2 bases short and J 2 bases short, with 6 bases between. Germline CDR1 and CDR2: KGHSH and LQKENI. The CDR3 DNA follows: TGTGCCAGCTCACCAGACAGAAACTATGGCTACACCTTC. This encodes CASSPDRNYGYTF.